These T cell receptor beta chains were read from a single sample in a study of blood T cells in healthy people across ages. TCRdb analysed the 5' RACE reads with MiXCR anew, one entry per CDR3 protein. The sample contains approximately 2,000,000 distinct CDR3 sequences, 39% of which appear only once. Sample: blood. The source of these receptors is a human donor in good health. Both conserved end residues are part of each CDR3. The D gene is left open where the match is weak. Rows may omit the clone size; those that give it use once, few, many or a size class.

d_call j_call v_call clone_size cdr3_aa cdr3_nt
- TRBJ2-7 TRBV7-8 - CASSLPRLPFYEQYF TGTGCCAGCAGCTTACCGAGACTACCCTTCTACGAGCAGTACTTC
- TRBJ1-5 TRBV12-3/TRBV12-4 - CASSSLNNQPQHF TGTGCCAGCAGTTCGCTAAACAATCAGCCCCAGCATTTT
TRBD2 TRBJ2-1 TRBV20-1 - CSARDPSGVSSYNEQFF TGCAGTGCTAGAGATCCTAGCGGGGTTAGCTCCTACAATGAGCAGTTCTTC
TRBD2 TRBJ2-1 TRBV6-6 - CASSRAGTSGNHEQFF TGTGCCAGCAGTCGCGCCGGGACTAGCGGAAACCATGAGCAGTTCTTC
- TRBJ1-5 TRBV7-2 - CASSLVGYPQHF TGTGCCAGCAGCTTAGTGGGTTACCCCCAGCATTTT
- TRBJ1-5 TRBV6-6 - CASSGAGPQHF TGTGCCAGCAGTGGTGCGGGGCCCCAGCATTTT
- TRBJ2-7 TRBV29-1 few CSVEERSTYEQYF TGCAGCGTTGAAGAGAGATCTACCTACGAGCAGTACTTC
TRBD1 TRBJ2-7 TRBV29-1 few CSVAGTGGEQYF TGCAGCGTGGCCGGGACAGGGGGCGAGCAGTACTTC
- TRBJ1-1 TRBV7-9 - CASSFYSDTEAFF TGTGCCAGCAGTTTTTACAGCGACACTGAAGCTTTCTTT
- TRBJ2-1 TRBV5-6 - CASSLARSYNGQFF TGTGCCAGCAGCTTGGCCCGCTCCTACAATGGGCAGTTCTTC
TRBD1 TRBJ2-7 TRBV29-1 many CSVAYRGYEQYF TGCAGCGTTGCTTACAGGGGCTACGAGCAGTACTTC
TRBD1 TRBJ1-4 TRBV29-1 few CSAWTGFNEKLFF TGCAGCGCTTGGACAGGGTTTAATGAAAAACTGTTTTTT
- TRBJ2-1 TRBV6-1 - CASMGTYEQFF TGTGCCAGCATGGGAACCTACGAGCAGTTCTTC
TRBD1 TRBJ1-2 TRBV29-1 few CSVTDRFYGYTF TGCAGCGTGACGGACAGGTTTTATGGCTACACCTTC
- TRBJ2-7 TRBV7-2 once CASGLEGSHYEQYF TGTGCCAGCGGCTTAGAAGGGTCGCACTACGAGCAGTACTTC
- TRBJ2-7 TRBV3-1 - CASSPGNSDYEQYF TGTGCCAGCAGCCCCGGGAATTCAGACTACGAGCAGTACTTC
- TRBJ1-6 TRBV12-3/TRBV12-4 - CASSLGPGRVDSPLHF TGTGCCAGCAGTTTAGGACCAGGGAGAGTTGATTCACCCCTCCACTTT
TRBD1 TRBJ1-2 TRBV5-6 few CASSSGTVGGYTF TGTGCCAGCAGTTCCGGGACAGTTGGGGGCTACACCTTC
TRBD2 TRBJ2-3 TRBV5-1 - CASSLGTSGGWGTDTQYF TGCGCCAGCAGCCTCGGGACTAGCGGGGGTTGGGGCACAGATACGCAGTATTTT
- TRBJ2-1 TRBV9 few CASRPPLDNEQFF TGTGCCAGCAGACCTCCTTTAGACAATGAGCAGTTCTTC
TRBD1 TRBJ1-6 TRBV6-1 few CASSPEEGGNSPLHF TGTGCCAGCAGCCCTGAGGAAGGGGGCAATTCACCCCTCCACTTT
TRBD1 TRBJ2-7 TRBV7-9 - CASSVTGFTSNEQYF TGTGCCAGCAGCGTGACAGGGTTTACCTCCAACGAGCAGTACTTC
- TRBJ2-3 TRBV4-2 many CASSQADTDTQYF TGCGCCAGCAGCCAGGCGGACACAGATACGCAGTATTTT
TRBD2 TRBJ2-1 TRBV28 - CASSSLGLAGGPSSYNEQFF TGTGCCAGCAGTTCATTGGGACTAGCGGGGGGGCCAAGCTCCTACAATGAGCAGTTCTTC
- TRBJ2-2 TRBV7-2 - CASGPWGELFF TGTGCCAGCGGCCCTTGGGGGGAGCTGTTTTTT
- TRBJ2-5 TRBV7-2 - CASSFLGTIQETQYF TGTGCCAGCAGCTTCCTTGGGACAATCCAAGAGACCCAGTACTTC
- TRBJ2-5 TRBV4-2 - CASSQDGDPQETQYF TGTGCCAGCAGCCAAGATGGGGATCCTCAAGAGACCCAGTACTTC
- TRBJ2-7 TRBV11-2 few CASSFGQDSKIQYF TGTGCCAGCAGCTTCGGGCAGGATAGTAAGATTCAGTACTTC
- TRBJ2-3 TRBV28 few CASSFTHSSTDTQYF TGTGCCAGCAGTTTCACCCATTCTAGCACAGATACGCAGTATTTT
- TRBJ2-7 TRBV10-3 - CAIGEVASYEQYF TGTGCCATCGGTGAGGTAGCCTCCTACGAGCAGTACTTC
TRBD2 TRBJ2-1 TRBV7-2 few CASSRTSEQFF TGTGCCAGCAGCCGGACTAGTGAGCAGTTCTTC
TRBD1 TRBJ1-1 TRBV12-3/TRBV12-4 - CASSTRTGSLNTEAFF TGTGCCAGCAGTACCAGGACAGGGAGCCTGAACACTGAAGCTTTCTTT
- TRBJ1-2 TRBV4-3 - CASSQDLGEGGTYGYTF TGCGCCAGCAGCCAAGATCTCGGGGAGGGAGGGACCTATGGCTACACCTTC
- TRBJ2-3 TRBV29-1 - CSVGGARGGDTQYF TGCAGCGTTGGGGGGGCCCGGGGAGGCGATACGCAGTATTTT
- TRBJ2-1 TRBV7-2 - CTSSPMRSPYNEQFF TGTACCAGCAGCCCGATGAGGTCCCCCTACAATGAGCAGTTCTTC
TRBD1 TRBJ1-4 TRBV29-1 - CSVDPGQGDEKLFF TGCAGCGTTGACCCGGGACAGGGGGATGAAAAACTGTTTTTT
- TRBJ2-7 TRBV6-6 few CASSYKAGVSYEQYF TGTGCCAGCAGTTACAAAGCAGGGGTTTCCTACGAGCAGTACTTC
TRBD1 TRBJ1-2 TRBV5-1 - CASSGVTGGYGYTF TGCGCCAGCAGCGGTGTGACAGGGGGCTATGGCTACACCTTC
- TRBJ1-5 TRBV7-2 many CASSLAAQGYQPQHF TGTGCCAGCAGCTTAGCGGCACAGGGATATCAGCCCCAGCATTTT
- TRBJ2-5 TRBV4-1 - CASSQDGDRTQYF TGCGCCAGCAGCCAAGATGGTGACCGGACCCAGTACTTC
- TRBJ2-1 TRBV12-3/TRBV12-4 - CASSDRTVSYEQFF TGTGCCAGCAGTGATCGGACAGTTTCCTACGAGCAGTTCTTC
- TRBJ2-7 TRBV14 - CASSHPRGDTYEQYF TGTGCCAGTAGCCACCCAAGGGGGGACACCTACGAGCAGTACTTC
- TRBJ2-2 TRBV29-1 few CSGVITGELFF TGCAGCGGGGTTATCACCGGGGAGCTGTTTTTT
TRBD2 TRBJ2-7 TRBV27 - CASRRDGGYEQYF TGTGCCAGCAGGAGGGACGGGGGGTACGAGCAGTACTTC
- TRBJ2-4 TRBV7-8 - CASSLLGFGERYF TGTGCCAGCAGCTTATTAGGTTTCGGCGAGCGGTACTTC
- TRBJ2-1 TRBV9 few CASSVDGGSNEQFF TGTGCCAGCAGCGTAGATGGGGGTTCCAATGAGCAGTTCTTC
- TRBJ1-5 TRBV24-1 few CATSDSRIGRAVQPQHF TGTGCCACCAGTGATTCCCGTATAGGAAGGGCCGTTCAGCCCCAGCATTTT
TRBD1 TRBJ2-2 TRBV7-2 - CASSPGTGGKLFF TGTGCCAGCAGCCCCGGGACAGGGGGCAAGCTGTTTTTT
- TRBJ1-2 TRBV7-2 - CASSSHWSHTF TGTGCCAGCAGCTCCCATTGGTCCCACACCTTC
- TRBJ1-1 TRBV7-2 - CASSLNRERTEAFF TGTGCCAGCAGCTTAAACAGGGAGCGCACTGAAGCTTTCTTT
TRBD2 TRBJ2-1 TRBV25-1 few CASSEAGGVVFGEQFF TGTGCCAGCAGTGAGGCTGGGGGGGTGGTATTCGGTGAGCAGTTCTTC
- TRBJ2-4 TRBV12-3/TRBV12-4 few CASNGQGFGKNIQYF TGTGCCAGCAATGGCCAGGGCTTTGGCAAAAACATTCAGTACTTC
- TRBJ2-7 TRBV20-1 - CSARDDRIYEQYF TGCAGTGCTAGAGACGACAGAATCTACGAGCAGTACTTC